This T cell receptor beta chain was obtained from a study of T cells in Graves' hyperthyroidism and ophthalmopathy. Overall study: At the time of initial diagnosis and before any treatment, peripheral blood was collected.

The source material, RNA transcripts, was used to amplify TCR beta CDR3 regions. A first-round RT-PCR of the TCR CDR3 used the HTBI primer set. TCRdb fed the multiplex PCR reads into MiXCR, producing one record per CDR3 protein. This sample yields 400,000 to 500,000 distinct CDR3 sequences, of which roughly an eighth are seen a single time; 5.3% belongs to the top ten. Germline V gene data show CDR1 as SGDLS and CDR2 as YYNGEE. The CDR3 covers 16 residues. V lost 3 bases, J lost 0 bases, and 15 bases lay in between. This clonotype was recorded at least ten times. The PBMCs studied were ones that came from 10 ml fresh peripheral blood.

Sequenced: blood. The TCR originated in a woman between 18 and 30 years old with Graves' hyperthyroidism. The J gene is TRBJ2-5, the V gene TRBV9, with D possibly being TRBD1 (7 bases). The CDR3 here is CASSGGTAMYQETQYF. The DNA for the CDR3 is TGTGCCAGCAGCGGCGGGACAGCCATGTACCAAGAGACCCAGTACTTC.